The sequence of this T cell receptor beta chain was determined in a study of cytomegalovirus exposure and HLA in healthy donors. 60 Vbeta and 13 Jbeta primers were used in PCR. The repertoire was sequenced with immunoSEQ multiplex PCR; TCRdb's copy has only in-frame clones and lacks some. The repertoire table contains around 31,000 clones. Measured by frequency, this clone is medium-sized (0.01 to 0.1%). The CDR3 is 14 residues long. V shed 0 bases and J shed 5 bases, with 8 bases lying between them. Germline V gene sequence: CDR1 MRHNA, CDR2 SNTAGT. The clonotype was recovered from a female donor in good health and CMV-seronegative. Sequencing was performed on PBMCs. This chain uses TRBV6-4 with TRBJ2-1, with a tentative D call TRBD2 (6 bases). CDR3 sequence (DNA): TGTGCCAGCAGTGACTCGGGGGGAAACAATGAGCAGTTCTTC. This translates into CASSDSGGNNEQFF.